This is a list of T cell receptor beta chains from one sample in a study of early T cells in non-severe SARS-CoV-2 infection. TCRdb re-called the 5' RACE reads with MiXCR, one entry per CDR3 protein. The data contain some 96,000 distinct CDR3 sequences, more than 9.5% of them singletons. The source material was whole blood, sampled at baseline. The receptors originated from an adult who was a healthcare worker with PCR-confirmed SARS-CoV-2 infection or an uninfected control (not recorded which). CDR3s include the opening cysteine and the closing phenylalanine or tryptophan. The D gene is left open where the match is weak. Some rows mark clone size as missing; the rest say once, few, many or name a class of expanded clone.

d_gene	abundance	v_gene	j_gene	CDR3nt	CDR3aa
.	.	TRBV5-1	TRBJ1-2	TGCGCCAGCAGCTTGGGACAGATCTATGGCTACACCTTC	CASSLGQIYGYTF
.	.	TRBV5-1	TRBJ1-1	TGCGCCAGCAGCTTGGTACCCGGCGGGTCTGAAGCTTTCTTT	CASSLVPGGSEAFF
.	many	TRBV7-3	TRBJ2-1	TGTGCCAGCAGCTTCACGGCAAGCTCCTACAATGAGCAGTTCTTC	CASSFTASSYNEQFF
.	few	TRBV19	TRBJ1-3	TGTGCCAGTATAAGGCAGGCCGCAATCTCTGGAAACACCATATATTTT	CASIRQAAISGNTIYF
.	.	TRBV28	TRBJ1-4	TGTGCCAGCAGTTTACCATCGGTTTGGGAAAAACTGTTTTTT	CASSLPSVWEKLFF
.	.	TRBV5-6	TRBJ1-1	TGTGCCAGCAGCTTGAAGGGGTCGGGTAGACTTCAAAAAGCTTTCTTT	CASSLKGSGRLQKAFF
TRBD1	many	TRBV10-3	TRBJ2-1	TGTGCCATCAGTGAGTCACAAGGGGCCAGGGGGAACAATGAGCAGTTCTTC	CAISESQGARGNNEQFF
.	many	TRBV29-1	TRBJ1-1	TGCAGCGTTGGTAACACTGAAGCTTTCTTT	CSVGNTEAFF
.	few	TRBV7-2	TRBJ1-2	TGTGCCAGCAGCTTAGGGGACTCACCCAAACGTGGCTACACCTTC	CASSLGDSPKRGYTF
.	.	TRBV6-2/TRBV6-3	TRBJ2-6	TGTGCCAGCAGAGGGTCTGGGGCCAACGTCCTGACTTTC	CASRGSGANVLTF
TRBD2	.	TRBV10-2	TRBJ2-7	TGCGCCAGCAGCCTAGCGGGAAACTACGAGCAGTACTTC	CASSLAGNYEQYF
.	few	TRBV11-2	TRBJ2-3	TGTGCCAGCAGCTTTGTAGCGCCAGGGTCAGATACGCAGTATTTT	CASSFVAPGSDTQYF
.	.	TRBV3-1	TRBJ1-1	TGTGCCAGCAGCCAAGATCAGGGTTTTAACACTGAAGCTTTCTTT	CASSQDQGFNTEAFF
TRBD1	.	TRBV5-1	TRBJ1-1	TGCGCCAGCAGCTGGGGACAGTCCCTGGGTGAAGCTTTCTTT	CASSWGQSLGEAFF
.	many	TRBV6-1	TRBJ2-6	TGTGCCAGCAGTGACCCACCGGGGGCAAGCTCTGGGGCCAACGTCCTGACTTTC	CASSDPPGASSGANVLTF
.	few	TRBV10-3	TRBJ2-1	TGTGCCATCAGTGAATTGACACCCAGCTCCTACAATGAGCAGTTCTTC	CAISELTPSSYNEQFF